The 16 T cell receptor beta chains listed next were all sequenced from one sample in a study of vaccination and CD4 T cells after COVID-19. TCRdb reprocessed the PCR reads via MiXCR and lists one record per CDR3 protein. The profile shows about 21,000 distinct CDR3 sequences, approximately 57% of them singletons. The sequencing here drew on CD4+ T cells from blood, taken before SARS-CoV-2 vaccination. These TCRs come from a human donor who had recovered from COVID-19.

The chain joins TRBV28 to TRBJ2-2; D may correspond to TRBD1 or TRBD2 (7 bases each). This CDR3 is built from 14 residues. CDR1 is MDHEN, CDR2 SYDVKM, per germline. V shed 9 bases and J shed 6 bases, with 17 bases lying between them. The CDR3 DNA is TGTGCCAGTAGCTCCCCAGGGGGGGCCGGGGAGCTGTTTTTT. Translating gives CASSSPGGAGELFF. Drawing the rest from reference TRBV28 and TRBJ2-2, the complete variable domain is DVKVTQSSRYLVKRTGEKVFLECVQDMDHENMFWYRQDPGLGLRLIYFSYDVKMKEKGDIPEGYSVSREKKERFSLILESASTNQTSMYLCASSSPGGAGELFFGEGSRLTVL.

The J gene is TRBJ1-5, the V gene TRBV6-1; D possibly corresponds to TRBD1 (6 bases). The CDR3 spans 14 residues. Trimming removed 6 bases at V and 3 bases at J, with 12 bases between. The germline V gene has CDR1 MNHNS and CDR2 SASEGT. CDR3 residues: CASRDTGYNQPQHF. The CDR3 nucleotides read TGTGCCAGCAGGGACACAGGGTACAATCAGCCCCAGCATTTT.

The V gene is TRBV7-9, the J gene TRBJ2-7, with 7 bases that match TRBD2. The CDR3 extends over 11 amino acids. Germline CDR1 is SEHNR and CDR2 is FQNEAQ (reference sequence). J gave up 10 bases and V 8 bases, and 8 bases lay outside the gene matches. In DNA form, the CDR3 reads TGTGCCAGCCGCGGGAGTCAGATCCAGTACTTC. It yields the protein CASRGSQIQYF. The full variable domain, rest sourced from reference TRBV7-9 and TRBJ2-7, is DTGVSQNPRHKITKRGQNVTFRCDPISEHNRLYWYRQTLGQGPEFLTYFQNEAQLEKSRLLSDRFSAERPKGSFSTLEIQRTEQGDSAMYLCASRGSQIQYFGPGTRLTVT.

J is TRBJ1-1 and V is TRBV20-1; 7 positions match TRBD1. J lost 2 bases, V lost 7 bases, and 7 bases had no gene match. Germline values: CDR1 DFQATT, CDR2 SNEGSKA (reference sequence). This CDR3 has 13 amino acids. The CDR3 is CSVEDRRNTEAFF. The CDR3 DNA reads TGCAGTGTTGAGGACAGGAGAAACACTGAAGCTTTCTTT.

This chain connects TRBV7-9 to TRBJ2-1; no definite D call. The CDR3 spans 14 residues. Trimming stripped 5 bases from V and 4 bases from J, with 12 bases between. Looked up from germline, CDR1 is SEHNR and CDR2 is FQNEAQ (reference sequence). The CDR3 DNA is TGTGCCAGCAGCCCCCGCGACACTTACAATGAGCAGTTCTTC. It yields the protein CASSPRDTYNEQFF.

The rearrangement uses TRBV15 and TRBJ2-3; no reliable D call. The V gene lost 4 bases and the J gene lost 4 bases, with 9 bases spanning the gap. Germline V lookup: CDR1 LNHNV, CDR2 YYDKDF (reference sequence). CDR3 length: 13 amino acids. DNA for the CDR3: TGTGCCACCAGCATGGGGTTACCAGATACGCAGTATTTT. Protein product: CATSMGLPDTQYF.

V usage is TRBV21-1 and J usage is TRBJ2-2; TRBD2, as called in the table, went unchecked against the DNA. TRBV21-1 is labeled a pseudogene. This CDR3 region has 17 residues. CDR3: CASSKAKRERGTGELFF. The DNA of the CDR3 is TGTGCCAGCAGCAAAGCGAAGCGGGAGCGGGGGACCGGGGAGCTGTTTTTT.

A few counts support this clonotype. V gene TRBV6-5 combines with J gene TRBJ1-6; D is unresolved. CDR1 and CDR2 from the germline V gene are MNHEY and SVGAGI. Trimming pared 0 bases from V and 5 bases from J, leaving 5 bases between. This CDR3 has 14 residues. This CDR3 is CASSYSADNSPLHF. CDR3 nucleotide sequence: TGTGCCAGCAGTTACTCAGCAGATAATTCACCCCTCCACTTT.

This clonotype was seen more than once but under ten times. The rearrangement joins TRBV15 to TRBJ1-6; D unresolved. Trimming removed 0 bases at V and 7 bases at J, with 16 bases between. The germline gives CDR1 LNHNV, CDR2 YYDKDF (reference sequence). This CDR3 is 17 amino acids long. CDR3 in amino acids: CATSRDLTYGLNSPLHF. CDR3 DNA sequence: TGTGCCACCAGCAGAGATTTAACGTATGGTCTCAATTCACCCCTCCACTTT.

This clonotype was observed a few times. V is TRBV20-1 and J is TRBJ2-2; tentative D call: TRBD1 (5 bases). Looked up from germline, CDR1 is DFQATT and CDR2 is SNEGSKA (reference sequence). The V and J ends lost 0 bases and 0 bases respectively, with 11 bases between them. The CDR3 runs to 16 residues. The CDR3 region has the DNA TGCAGTGCTAGAGACAGGGTTTTAGCGAACACCGGGGAGCTGTTTTTT. Translated: CSARDRVLANTGELFF.

The chain has TRBV20-1 and TRBJ1-1; D not resolved. Deletions cut 4 bases from V and 1 base from J, with 4 bases between. CDR1 and CDR2 from the germline V gene are DFQATT and SNEGSKA (reference sequence). The CDR3 sequence is 11 residues long. CDR3 DNA sequence: TGCAGTGCTACAGGGAACACTGAAGCTTTCTTT. As protein: CSATGNTEAFF.

This clonotype has just a few counts. The chain joins TRBV6-5 to TRBJ1-6; 11 bases fit TRBD1. Germline CDR1 reads MNHEY; CDR2 reads SVGAGI. The CDR3 has 16 amino acids. V lost 2 bases to trimming and J lost 10 bases; unmatched junction nucleotides: 7. The CDR3 sequence is CASSYPGQGVQSPLHF. CDR3 sequence (DNA): TGTGCCAGCAGTTACCCGGGACAGGGGGTTCAATCACCCCTCCACTTT.

The chain is built from TRBV28 and TRBJ2-5; no firm D call. This CDR3 spans 13 amino acids. Trimming removed 4 bases from V and 7 bases from J, with 13 bases in between. The V gene's germline CDR1 is MDHEN and CDR2 SYDVKM. Here the CDR3 reads CASSSHSLGTQYF. DNA of the CDR3: TGTGCCAGCAGTTCCCACTCCCTCGGGACCCAGTACTTC. The full variable domain, with the rest looked up from reference TRBV28 and TRBJ2-5, is DVKVTQSSRYLVKRTGEKVFLECVQDMDHENMFWYRQDPGLGLRLIYFSYDVKMKEKGDIPEGYSVSREKKERFSLILESASTNQTSMYLCASSSHSLGTQYFGPGTRLLVL.

V and J are TRBV7-2 and TRBJ2-7; D is tentatively TRBD1 or TRBD2 (5 bases each). The CDR3 contains 15 residues. Germline assignment: CDR1 SGHTA and CDR2 FQGNSA. V lost 5 bases to trimming and J lost 5 bases, with 19 bases between them. This chain's CDR3 is CASSPFPRGRDEQYF. As DNA, the CDR3 is TGTGCCAGCAGCCCCTTTCCCCGGGGCCGCGACGAGCAGTACTTC.

V and J are TRBV20-1 and TRBJ2-1, with 13 bases lining up with TRBD2. Germline loops: CDR1 DFQATT, CDR2 SNEGSKA (reference sequence). J lost 4 bases, V lost 3 bases, and 6 bases had no gene match. The CDR3 consists of 16 residues. The DNA of the CDR3 is TGCAGTGCTAGTTCAACTAGCGGGAGGGAGTACAATGAGCAGTTCTTC. It translates to CSASSTSGREYNEQFF.

This chain uses TRBV6-2 or TRBV6-3 with TRBJ2-3; weak D call: TRBD2 (5 bases). Germline CDR1 MNHEY, CDR2 SVGEGT. CDR3 length equals 14 residues. V was trimmed by 6 bases and J by 5 bases, leaving 15 bases between them. In DNA, the CDR3 is TGTGCCAGCAGCCCTGCTGCGGGTGGAGATACGCAGTATTTT. It is translated as CASSPAAGGDTQYF.